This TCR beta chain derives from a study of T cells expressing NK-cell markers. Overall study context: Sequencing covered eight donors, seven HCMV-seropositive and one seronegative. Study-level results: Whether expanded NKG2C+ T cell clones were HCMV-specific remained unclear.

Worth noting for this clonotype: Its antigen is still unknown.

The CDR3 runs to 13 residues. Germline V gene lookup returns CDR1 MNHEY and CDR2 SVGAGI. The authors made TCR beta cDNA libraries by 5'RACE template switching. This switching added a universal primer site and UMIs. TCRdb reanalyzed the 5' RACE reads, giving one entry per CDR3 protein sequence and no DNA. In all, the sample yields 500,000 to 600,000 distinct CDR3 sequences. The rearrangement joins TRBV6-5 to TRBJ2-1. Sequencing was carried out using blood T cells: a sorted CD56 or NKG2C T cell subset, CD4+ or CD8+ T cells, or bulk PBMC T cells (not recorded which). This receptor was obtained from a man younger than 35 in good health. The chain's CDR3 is CASSSETSIEQFF.